The 11 T cell receptor beta chains presented below share a single source sample, sequenced in a study of cytomegalovirus exposure and HLA in healthy donors. With 60 Vbeta and 13 Jbeta primers, the PCR was carried out. Measured with immunoSEQ multiplex PCR; TCRdb has only the in-frame clones, and not every one. The sample contains about 130,000 clones, 79% of which appear only once. The sample consisted of PBMCs. The receptors originated from a man younger than 30 in good health and CMV-seronegative.

The chain carries TRBV9 and TRBJ1-1, with D unresolved. V lost 1 base and J 5 bases, leaving 9 bases between the germline ends. In germline, CDR1 is SGDLS, CDR2 YYNGEE. This CDR3 region has 13 residues. This CDR3 reads CASSVNSWTEAFF. The DNA for the CDR3 is TGTGCCAGCAGCGTAAATAGTTGGACTGAAGCTTTCTTT.

CDR3 loop: CASSMTGNTEAFF. CDR3 bases: TGTGCCAGCAGTATGACAGGGAACACTGAAGCTTTCTTT. The chain couples TRBV6-5 to TRBJ1-1; perhaps TRBD1 as D (6 bases). Germline V gene data show CDR1 as MNHEY and CDR2 as SVGAGI. Trimming removed 5 bases at V and 1 base at J, with 8 bases between. This CDR3 is 13 amino acids long.

The genes are TRBV7-9 and TRBJ2-7; TRBD2 agrees at 13 bases. The CDR3 is made up of 19 amino acids. Trimming at V came to 5 bases and at J to 1 base, leaving 14 bases not matched to a gene. Per germline, CDR1 SEHNR and CDR2 FQNEAQ (reference sequence). Here the CDR3 reads CASSRPRTSGRGGSYEQYV. CDR3 DNA: TGTGCCAGCAGCCGCCCGAGGACTAGCGGGAGAGGAGGGTCCTACGAGCAGTACGTC.

CDR3 amino acids: CASSTVAGGTYNEQFF. CDR3 sequence (DNA): TGTGCCAGCAGCACAGTAGCGGGAGGCACCTACAATGAGCAGTTCTTC. This chain uses TRBV13 with TRBJ2-1; 10 bases line up with TRBD2. Germline CDR1 and CDR2: PRHDT and FYEKMQ (reference sequence). J gave up 2 bases and V 5 bases, and 6 bases lay outside the gene matches. The CDR3 runs to 16 residues.

Regarding this clone: Other DNA variants within this sample encode the same CDR3. The chain employs TRBV5-1 and TRBJ2-2; D perhaps matches TRBD1 (7 bases). Per germline, CDR1 SGHRS and CDR2 YFSETQ. V was clipped by 5 bases and J by 1 base, with 12 bases between them. The CDR3 spans 15 residues. CDR3: CASRAQGGNTGELFF. The DNA of the CDR3 is TGCGCCAGCAGGGCCCAGGGGGGGAACACCGGGGAGCTGTTTTTT.

The chain employs TRBV29-1 and TRBJ2-5; TRBD2 matches 11 bases. The CDR3 loop spans 17 amino acids. The trim removed 4 bases at V and 5 bases at J, leaving 15 bases unmatched. Germline CDR1 SQVTM, CDR2 ANQGSEA. This CDR3 reads CSVAGTSGRIEGETQYF. DNA of the CDR3: TGCAGCGTTGCCGGCACTAGCGGGAGAATTGAGGGGGAGACCCAGTACTTC. Together with reference TRBV29-1 and TRBJ2-5, the CDR3 gives the full variable domain: SAVISQKPSRDICQRGTSLTIQCQVDSQVTMMFWYRQQPGQSLTLIATANQGSEATYESGFVIDKFPISRPNLTFSTLTVSNMSPEDSSIYLCSVAGTSGRIEGETQYFGPGTRLLVL.

This clone was observed a single time. The genes are TRBV5-1 and TRBJ1-5; no definite D call. The V end was cut by 4 bases, the J end by 1 base, with 9 bases between. Per germline, CDR1 SGHRS and CDR2 YFSETQ. The CDR3 extends over 14 amino acids. CDR3 DNA sequence: TGCGCCAGCAGCCCGGAGGGCAGCAATCAGCCCCAGCATTTT. Its protein product is CASSPEGSNQPQHF.

The rearrangement uses TRBV5-5 and TRBJ2-7; 10 bases align to TRBD2. The CDR3 sequence is 19 residues long. The V and J ends lost 1 base and 6 bases, in that order; junction bases with no gene match: 19. The germline V gene has CDR1 SGHKS and CDR2 YYEKEE (reference sequence). The CDR3 bases are TGTGCCAGCAGCTTGTTGGTTATAGGGGCTAGCGGGAGAACCGGCGAGCAGTACTTC. Amino acid sequence: CASSLLVIGASGRTGEQYF.

The rearrangement joins TRBV7-2 to TRBJ2-2; 8 bases are shared with TRBD2. Germline V CDR1 and CDR2: SGHTA, FQGNSA. This CDR3 contains 15 residues. V shed 5 bases and J 10 bases; nucleotides not matched to a gene: 12. The CDR3 DNA follows: TGTGCCAGCAGCCCCCGGGGGGGAGCGGCGGTGGAGCTGTTTTTT. Translating it yields CASSPRGGAAVELFF.

V and J are TRBV28 and TRBJ1-2; a possible D gene is TRBD1 (5 bases). The germline V gene encodes CDR1 MDHEN and CDR2 SYDVKM. V shed 4 bases and J shed 1 base, with 13 bases lying between them. CDR3 length equals 15 residues. The CDR3 is CASSSGLPLNYGYTF. The CDR3 DNA follows: TGTGCCAGCAGTTCAGGGCTACCCCTTAACTATGGCTACACCTTC.

This clone was seen a single time. The CDR3 sequence: CASSLQAGISYEQYF. For the CDR3, the DNA is TGTGCCAGCAGCTTACAAGCGGGAATCTCCTACGAGCAGTACTTC. The chain has TRBV7-8 and TRBJ2-7; 7 bases fit TRBD2. Germline-derived CDR1 and CDR2 are SGHVS and FQNEAQ. V lost 2 bases and J lost 0; bases outside the gene matches: 4. The CDR3 totals 15 residues.